A single sample is the source of the 15 T cell receptor beta chains below, sequenced in a study of blood T cell repertoires in COVID-19. Sequenced by immunoSEQ multiplex PCR; TCRdb stores in-frame clones only, minus some. The sample includes 400,000 to 550,000 clones, roughly 87% of them seen just once. Material: PBMCs or T cells enriched from blood (not recorded which). These receptors were collected from a woman aged 18-29 years with acute COVID-19.

The rearrangement uses TRBV6-5 and TRBJ1-1; no clear D gene. Trimming shortened V by 0 bases and J by 1 base, and 3 bases separated the two germline ends. The CDR3 runs 13 residues. Germline V gene lookup returns CDR1 MNHEY and CDR2 SVGAGI. CDR3 nucleotide sequence: TGTGCCAGCAGTTACTCCTCGAACACTGAAGCTTTCTTT. Amino acid sequence: CASSYSSNTEAFF.

This clone was observed once. V gene TRBV6-5 combines with J gene TRBJ2-1; 14 bases fit TRBD2. The CDR3 spans 15 residues. V was pared by 6 bases and J by 4 bases, with 2 bases of the junction left unmatched. Germline values: CDR1 MNHEY, CDR2 SVGAGI. The CDR3 reads CASRGTSGGYNEQFF. CDR3 sequence (DNA): TGTGCCAGCAGGGGGACTAGCGGGGGTTACAATGAGCAGTTCTTC.

This chain joins TRBV19 and TRBJ1-6, with D perhaps TRBD1 (5 bases). The CDR3 runs 16 residues. Germline V gives CDR1 LNHDA, CDR2 SQIVND (reference sequence). Trimming removed 4 bases from V and 6 bases from J, with 16 bases in between. CDR3 loop: CASSTQLWGFNSPLHF. As DNA, the CDR3 is TGTGCCAGTAGTACACAGCTTTGGGGCTTTAATTCACCCCTCCACTTT.

The gene calls are TRBV29-1 and TRBJ2-7; 7 bases map to TRBD1. Unmatched junction bases numbered 11, after V lost 4 bases and J lost 2 bases. Per germline, CDR1 SQVTM and CDR2 ANQGSEA. The CDR3 contains 15 residues. In DNA, the CDR3 is TGCAGCGTTGTTTGGAGACAGGGCCTCCCCTACGAGCAGTACTTC. Amino acid sequence: CSVVWRQGLPYEQYF.

J is TRBJ1-1 and V is TRBV7-8; 9 bases are a match to TRBD1. V lost 5 bases, J lost 1 base, and 8 bases stayed unmatched. The CDR3 loop spans 16 amino acids. Germline CDR1 SGHVS, CDR2 FQNEAQ. The CDR3 coding sequence is TGTGCCAGCAGCGTGGGACAGGGAAGGTCGAACACTGAAGCTTTCTTT. Its translation: CASSVGQGRSNTEAFF.

The chain is built from TRBV6-4 and TRBJ2-1; 9 bases agree with TRBD1. Trimming at V came to 7 bases and at J to 10 bases, leaving 11 bases not matched to a gene. CDR3 length: 14 amino acids. Per germline, CDR1 MRHNA and CDR2 SNTAGT. The CDR3, as DNA: TGTGCCAGCAAACAGGGGGCTCAAGTTGAGGAGCAGTTCTTC. The encoded protein is CASKQGAQVEEQFF.

The chain couples TRBV2 to TRBJ1-5; D remains ambiguous. V lost 7 bases and J 1 base, leaving 14 bases between the germline ends. CDR1 is SNHLY, CDR2 FYNNEI, per germline. The CDR3 runs 15 residues. The CDR3 DNA is TGTGCCAGCACGTCTAGCCGACAAAGCAATCAGCCCCAGCATTTT. Translation gives CASTSSRQSNQPQHF.

The V call is TRBV19, the J call TRBJ2-1, with D perhaps matching TRBD1 (5 bases). Trimming shortened V by 4 bases and J by 4 bases, and 11 bases separated the two germline ends. Germline CDR1 is LNHDA and CDR2 is SQIVND (reference sequence). CDR3 length equals 14 residues. The CDR3 bases are TGTGCCAGTAGTAACAAAGGGGCTTACAATGAGCAGTTCTTC. Encoded protein: CASSNKGAYNEQFF.

This chain uses TRBV28 with TRBJ2-2; 10 bases map to TRBD2. Trimming at V came to 6 bases and at J to 4 bases, leaving 14 bases not matched to a gene. The CDR3 is made up of 18 amino acids. CDR1 and CDR2 from the germline V gene are MDHEN and SYDVKM. The CDR3 sequence is CASRFRASGSLGTGELFF. DNA for the CDR3: TGTGCCAGCAGGTTTAGGGCTAGCGGGAGTCTTGGCACCGGGGAGCTGTTTTTT.

This clone has just one count. This chain's CDR3 is CASRPTRGSMNTEAFF. Written as DNA, the CDR3 is TGCGCCAGCAGACCGACCAGGGGCAGCATGAACACTGAAGCTTTCTTT. The genes are TRBV5-1 and TRBJ1-1, with a weak D call TRBD1 (6 bases). The CDR3 extends over 16 amino acids. The V gene's germline CDR1 is SGHRS and CDR2 YFSETQ. Trimming removed 5 bases from V and 0 bases from J, with 17 bases in between.

The V call is TRBV7-3, the J call TRBJ2-2, with D tentatively TRBD1 (6 bases). V lost 3 bases to trimming and J lost 2 bases, with 16 bases between them. The CDR3 runs 17 residues. Germline CDR1 SGHTA, CDR2 FQGTGA. This CDR3 reads CASSFNVRGQNTGELFF. The CDR3 coding sequence is TGTGCCAGCAGCTTTAACGTAAGGGGACAAAACACCGGGGAGCTGTTTTTT.

The rearrangement uses TRBV5-6 and TRBJ1-1; D is uncertain. From germline, CDR1 is SGHDT and CDR2 YYEEEE. V was cut by 2 bases and J by 6 bases, with 14 bases left in between. There are 14 residues in the CDR3. The CDR3 DNA follows: TGTGCCAGCAGCTTACCTGATCTTAGCGCTGAAGCTTTCTTT. Its protein is CASSLPDLSAEAFF. Based on the CDR3 plus reference TRBV5-6 and TRBJ1-1, the full variable domain is DAGVTQSPTHLIKTRGQQVTLRCSPKSGHDTVSWYQQALGQGPQFIFQYYEEEERQRGNFPDRFSGHQFPNYSSELNVNALLLGDSALYLCASSLPDLSAEAFFGQGTRLTVV.

The chain has TRBV10-3 and TRBJ1-2, with D perhaps matching TRBD1 (5 bases). V lost 4 bases and J lost 9, with 18 bases in between. The germline gives CDR1 ENHRY, CDR2 SYGVKD. The CDR3 sequence is 14 residues long. CDR3 protein: CAISVIGGNSSYTF. CDR3 nucleotide sequence: TGTGCCATCAGTGTTATTGGGGGGAACTCTAGCTACACCTTC.

The chain carries TRBV28 and TRBJ2-3; D may be TRBD2 (5 bases). Trimming left V 6 bases short and J 11 bases short, with 18 bases between. The CDR3 sequence is 13 residues long. The germline V gene has CDR1 MDHEN and CDR2 SYDVKM. CDR3 nucleotide sequence: TGTGCCAGCAGCCACGAGGAAGGGAGCGGGCAGTATTTT. Protein: CASSHEEGSGQYF.

This clone appeared a few times. V usage is TRBV19 and J usage is TRBJ1-2, with D perhaps TRBD1 (6 bases). This CDR3 contains 18 residues. V lost 0 bases and J 3 bases, leaving 20 bases between the germline ends. The germline gives CDR1 LNHDA, CDR2 SQIVND (reference sequence). The CDR3 coding sequence is TGTGCCAGTAGTATAGAAGGTTACAGGGCAAATTTCCACTATGGCTACACCTTC. It yields the protein CASSIEGYRANFHYGYTF. Based on the CDR3 plus reference TRBV19 and TRBJ1-2, the full variable domain is DGGITQSPKYLFRKEGQNVTLSCEQNLNHDAMYWYRQDPGQGLRLIYYSQIVNDFQKGDIAEGYSVSREKKESFPLTVTSAQKNPTAFYLCASSIEGYRANFHYGYTFGSGTRLTVV.